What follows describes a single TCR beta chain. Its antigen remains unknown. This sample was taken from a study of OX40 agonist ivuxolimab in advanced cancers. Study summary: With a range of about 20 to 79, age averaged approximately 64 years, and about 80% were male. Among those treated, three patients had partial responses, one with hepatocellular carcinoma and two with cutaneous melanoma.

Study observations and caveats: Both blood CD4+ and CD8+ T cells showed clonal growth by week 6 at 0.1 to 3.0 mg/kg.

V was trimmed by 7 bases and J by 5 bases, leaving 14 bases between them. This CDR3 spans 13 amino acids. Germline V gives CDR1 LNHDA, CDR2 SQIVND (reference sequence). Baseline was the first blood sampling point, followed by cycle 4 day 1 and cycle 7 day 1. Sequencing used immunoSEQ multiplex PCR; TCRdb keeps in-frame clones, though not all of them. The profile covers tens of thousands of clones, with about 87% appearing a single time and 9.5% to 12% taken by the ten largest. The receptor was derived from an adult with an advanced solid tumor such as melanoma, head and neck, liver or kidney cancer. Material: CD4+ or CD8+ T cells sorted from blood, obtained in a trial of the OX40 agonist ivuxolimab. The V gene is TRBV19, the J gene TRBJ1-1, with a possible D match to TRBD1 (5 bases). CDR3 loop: CASNNQGATEAFF. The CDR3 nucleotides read TGTGCCAGTAACAACCAGGGTGCTACTGAAGCTTTCTTT.